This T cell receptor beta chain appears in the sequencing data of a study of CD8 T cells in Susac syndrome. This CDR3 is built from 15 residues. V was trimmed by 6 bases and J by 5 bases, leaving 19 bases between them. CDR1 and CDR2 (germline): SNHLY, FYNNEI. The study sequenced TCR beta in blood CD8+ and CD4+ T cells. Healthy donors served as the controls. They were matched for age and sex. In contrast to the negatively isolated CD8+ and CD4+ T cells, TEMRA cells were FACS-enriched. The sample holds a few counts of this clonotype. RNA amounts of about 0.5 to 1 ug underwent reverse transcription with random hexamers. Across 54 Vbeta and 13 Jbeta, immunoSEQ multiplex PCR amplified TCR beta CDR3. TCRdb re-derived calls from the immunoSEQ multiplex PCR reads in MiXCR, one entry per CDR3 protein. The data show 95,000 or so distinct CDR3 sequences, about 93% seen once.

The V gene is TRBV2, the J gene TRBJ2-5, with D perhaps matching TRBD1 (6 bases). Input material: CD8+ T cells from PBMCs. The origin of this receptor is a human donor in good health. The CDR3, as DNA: TGTGCCAGCAGCGGATTGACCCAAGGACAGGAGACCCAGTACTTC. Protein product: CASSGLTQGQETQYF.